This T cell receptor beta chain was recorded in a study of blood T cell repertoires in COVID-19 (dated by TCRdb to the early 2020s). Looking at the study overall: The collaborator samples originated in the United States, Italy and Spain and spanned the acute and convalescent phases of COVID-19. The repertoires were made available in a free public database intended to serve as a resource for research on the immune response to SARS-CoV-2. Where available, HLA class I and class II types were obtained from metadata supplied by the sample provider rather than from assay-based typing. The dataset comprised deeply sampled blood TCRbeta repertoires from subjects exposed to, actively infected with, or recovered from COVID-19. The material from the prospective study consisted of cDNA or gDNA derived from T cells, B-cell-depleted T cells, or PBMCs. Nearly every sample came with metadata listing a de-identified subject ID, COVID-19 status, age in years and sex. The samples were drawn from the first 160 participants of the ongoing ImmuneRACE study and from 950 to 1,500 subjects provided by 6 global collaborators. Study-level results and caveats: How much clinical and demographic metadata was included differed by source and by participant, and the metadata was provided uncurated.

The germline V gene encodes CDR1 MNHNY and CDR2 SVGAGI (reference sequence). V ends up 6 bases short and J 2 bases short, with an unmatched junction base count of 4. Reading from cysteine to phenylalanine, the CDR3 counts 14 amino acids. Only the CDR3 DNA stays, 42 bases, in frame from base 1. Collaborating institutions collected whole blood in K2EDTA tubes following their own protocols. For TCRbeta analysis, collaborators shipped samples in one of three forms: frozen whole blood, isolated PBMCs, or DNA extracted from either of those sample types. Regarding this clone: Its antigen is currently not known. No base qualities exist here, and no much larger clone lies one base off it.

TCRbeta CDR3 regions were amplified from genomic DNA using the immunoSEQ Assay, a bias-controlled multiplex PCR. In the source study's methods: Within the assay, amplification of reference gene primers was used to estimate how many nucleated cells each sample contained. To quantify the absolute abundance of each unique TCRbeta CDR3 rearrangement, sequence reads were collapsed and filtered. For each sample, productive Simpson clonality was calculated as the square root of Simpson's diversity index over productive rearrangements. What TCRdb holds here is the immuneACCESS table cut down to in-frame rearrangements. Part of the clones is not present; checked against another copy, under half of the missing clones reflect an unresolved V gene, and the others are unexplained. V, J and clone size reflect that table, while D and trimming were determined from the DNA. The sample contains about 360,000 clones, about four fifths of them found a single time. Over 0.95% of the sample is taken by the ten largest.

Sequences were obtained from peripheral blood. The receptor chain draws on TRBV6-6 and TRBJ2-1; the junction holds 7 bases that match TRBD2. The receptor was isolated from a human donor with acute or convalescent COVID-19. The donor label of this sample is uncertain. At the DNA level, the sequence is TGTGCCAGCAGAGACGGGGGGACCTACAATGAGCAGTTCTTC. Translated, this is CASRDGGTYNEQFF.